This TCR beta chain was recorded in a study of T cell repertoires in cytomegalovirus infection (dated 2019 in TCRdb). Describing the broader study: The HLA type of each donor mattered for the analysis, because public TCR beta signatures pointed to carriage of CMV infection along with the matching HLA type. What the study reported, not specific to this receptor: Cumulative frequency of public TCR beta family members discriminated carriers of CMV infection plus the relevant HLA type in this cohort and an independent roughly 350-donor cohort. The ex vivo response was dominated by HLA-C-restricted CMV-specific TCR beta clonotypes, which also provided the single most frequent clonotype in two of eight donors.

This sample was sequenced with an Illumina HiSeq 1500. TCRdb trimmed public reads at Q25 via fastp, called clones via MiXCR and kept in-frame beta chains. Each CDR3 protein gets just one entry, which takes the most common genes and DNA from the rows behind it. The sample table lists about 130,000 distinct CDR3 sequences, roughly a quarter of them with a count of one. The ten largest clones take up about 37% of the sample. The germline V gene specifies SGHTA as CDR1 and FQGNSA as CDR2. The CDR3 contains 14 residues, cysteine and phenylalanine counted. Only the CDR3 portion is preserved as DNA: 42 bases, with reading frame beginning at the first base. V is reduced by 4 bases and J by 2 bases, leaving a spacing of 12 bases between them. In regard to this clonotype: Its recognized antigen is unknown. Base-call qualities are not available, and no considerably larger clone is one nucleotide away.

Sequenced sample: PBMCs, sequenced either directly or after in vitro stimulation (not recorded which). The chain employs TRBV7-2 and TRBJ2-7, with a weak D call of TRBD1 (6 bases match). This TCR was recovered from a human donor in good health (CMV status not recorded). Some clones in this sample may be carry-over from other donors' samples. Read as DNA, the sequence is TGTGCCAGCAGCTCTAGACAGGACCCCTACGAGCAGTACTTC. This sequence encodes CASSSRQDPYEQYF.